These T cell receptor beta chains were read from a single sample in a study of vaccination and CD4 T cells after COVID-19. For these TCRs, the target antigens are not known. Each CDR3 protein gets one entry after TCRdb re-called the PCR reads with MiXCR. The profile shows around 18,000 distinct CDR3 sequences, about a third of them singletons. Specimen: cultured CD4+ T cells from blood. These receptors were obtained from a human donor with COVID-19. The CDR3 runs from the conserved cysteine through the conserved F or W. Clone size is given for some rows only: seen once, a few or many times, or a class if the clone is expanded.

v_gene,j_gene,abundance,CDR3aa
TRBV6-1,TRBJ2-5,once,CASSELGLAGPQYF
TRBV9,TRBJ2-7,once,CASSVGQGAGYEQYF
TRBV27,TRBJ2-3,few,CASSFLTSGHTDTQYF
TRBV6-1,TRBJ1-1,few,CASSVPVTGMNTEAFF
TRBV30,TRBJ1-5,.,CAWDQDTGTIGQPQHF
TRBV28,TRBJ2-7,.,CASSPRRETYEQYF
TRBV20-1,TRBJ2-3,few,CSARDPTRPDTQYF
TRBV9,TRBJ1-2,few,CASSPGDTARYGYTF
TRBV6-1,TRBJ2-5,few,CASSPKGIWTQYF
TRBV5-5,TRBJ2-1,.,CASSFQGGGAYEQFF
TRBV20-1,TRBJ2-5,few,CSARDLTNQETQYF
TRBV28,TRBJ2-7,few,CASSFFGSRSYEQYF
TRBV20-1,TRBJ2-7,.,CSARDPTGGPYEQYF
TRBV19,TRBJ2-5,.,CASSGGLAEETQYF
TRBV2,TRBJ2-5,.,CASRGLAVYQETQYF
TRBV20-1,TRBJ1-2,.,CSARDPWDRGAGYTF
TRBV25-1,TRBJ1-1,.,CASRWSHRGPKGMAEAFF
TRBV21-1,TRBJ2-7,.,CPGTGVGEQYF
TRBV15,TRBJ1-4,.,CATSRGLGTNEKLFF
TRBV6-1,TRBJ2-7,few,CASSNSGSTYEQYF
TRBV4-3,TRBJ1-1,.,CASSQGVISGANTEAFF
TRBV20-1,TRBJ2-5,.,CSARASGQETQYF
TRBV3-1,TRBJ1-2,.,CASSQGRYRGINYGYTF
TRBV7-8,TRBJ2-1,.,CASSLAKAGSSYNEQFF